Below, one T cell receptor beta chain is given with its context. Its target is unknown. The study ran its PCR with 60 Vbeta and 13 Jbeta primers. Original processing notes: About 11 million of tens of millions of unique TCR beta chains were shared, per a later count. Assay: immunoSEQ multiplex PCR; the TCRdb copy retains only in-frame clones and omits some. The DNA was the basis for D and trimming; V, J and clone size are from that table. The sample contains about 120,000 clones, approximately 80% of which appear only once. The source of the sample is a study of cytomegalovirus exposure and HLA in healthy donors. Background on the study: Researchers found that about four fifths of about 400 genotyped donors fell within the Caucasian-associated ancestry cluster.

V was cut by 4 bases and J by 5 bases, with 6 bases left in between. CDR1 SGHTA and CDR2 FQGTGA come from the germline V gene. This CDR3 has 12 residues. Study-wide results and limits: About 90% or about 30% of the time was how often most TCR beta V segments were productive, according to an earlier analysis. The presence/absence work took it that sequencing depth was about the same across donors.

Sequencing was carried out using PBMCs. The source is a human donor in good health. The V call is TRBV7-3, the J call TRBJ2-1, with unresolved D. DNA of the CDR3: TGTGCCAGCAGCTCTGAGAACAATGAGCAGTTCTTC. It translates to CASSSENNEQFF.